The TCR beta chain under discussion was sequenced for a study of beta chain features in type 1 diabetes. CD4+ cells of the naive, central memory, regulatory and stem cell-like memory types were sorted via CD45RO/CCR7/CD25/CD127/CD95/CD27. Germline lookup yields CDR1 SGHRS and CDR2 YFSETQ. Losses at the gene ends were 5 bases for V and 4 bases for J; bases not matched to a gene: 6. This CDR3 has 14 residues. This clone came up a few times. The entirety of the isolated RNA underwent reverse transcription, so expressed TCRB transcripts were sequenced. Using immunoSEQ multiplex PCR, the repertoire was profiled, and TCRdb retains in-frame clones only, with some absent. The sample has some 180,000 clones; about 13% are singletons.

The specimen was central memory CD4+ T cells from blood. The rearrangement links TRBV5-1 to TRBJ2-3, with 8 bases matching TRBD2. This TCR was sampled from a woman aged 18-29 years in good health. The DNA of the CDR3 is TGCGCCAGCAGTGTGGGCGGGAGGTCAGATACGCAGTATTTT. As protein: CASSVGGRSDTQYF.